This T cell receptor beta chain was sequenced during a study of T cell responses to AZD1222 COVID-19 vaccine (dated by TCRdb to about 2021). A note on the overall study: AZD1222 recipients with second doses at about 4 weeks or about 12 weeks were pooled, because spike-specific TCR depth and breadth did not differ between schedules. A total of 233 trial participants underwent TCR sequencing, of whom about 210 had received two doses of AZD1222 and 26 had received two doses of the MenACWY control vaccine. Enrollment into the trials was organized by age into subgroups of 18-55, 56-69 and 70-plus years, and those subgroups contained around 150, 28 and 57 TCR-sequenced participants, respectively. Study-wide conclusions, independent of this receptor: Participants were mostly white British, with more females than males. The authors suggested clonal diversity may have been underestimated. Reportedly, close to half of the unique spike-specific TCRs recognized epitopes lying outside the regions that are mutated in the B.1.351 and B.1.1.7 variants. In the small 56-69-year group, the increase in depth fell short of significance, most likely because of low power. Because no day 14 peak-response samples were available, the repertoires could be characterized only after the peak T cell response. Spike-specific TCR breadth and depth rose significantly after two AZD1222 doses compared with day 0 and with MenACWY recipients. The vaccine-associated CD4 TCRs covered the entire spike protein, and the dominant responses fell in regions 160-218 and 743-854. Conclusions about previously exposed vaccinees are limited, since just a handful of AZD1222 recipients were seropositive for SARS-CoV-2 at baseline.

The CDR3 regions of human TCRbeta chains were analyzed by immunosequencing. The original pipeline was this. TCRs in the repertoires were matched against a reference library of SARS-CoV-2-specific TCRs that had been generated with the MIRA antigen-specificity platform. Breadth was defined as the fraction of unique TCRs that were SARS-CoV-2-associated. Depth was defined as the fraction of total T cells that were SARS-CoV-2-associated. Using the MIRA data, every spike-specific TCR was mapped to the spike region that the TCR reacted to and assigned to either a CD4 or a CD8 class. Log10-transformed breadth and depth values were compared by one-way ANOVA with Sidak's multiple comparisons tests. TCRdb mirrors the immuneACCESS table, restricted to in-frame sequences. Some clones are absent from its copies; in checked studies, under half trace to an unresolved V gene, and the reason for the others is unknown. The DNA was the basis for D and trimming; V, J and clone size are from that table. For this sample there are some 180,000 clones; 88% appear just once. The ten largest clonotypes hold 0.49% of the sample.

The time point label, as the study defines it: baseline before first vaccination. Vaccinee samples were obtained from the UK trials COV001 and COV002, which included a single-blind randomized controlled phase 2/3 trial of AZD1222 (ChAdOx1 nCoV-19) in healthy adults. Trial participant PBMC samples were collected at day 0 and day 28 after the second dose for TCRbeta chain sequencing. Taken from the germline V gene, the CDR1 and CDR2 loops are MNHEY and SVGAGI. Between the V and J ends, shortened by 6 bases and 3 bases respectively, the junction contains 11 bases. Counted from cysteine to phenylalanine, this CDR3 has 14 amino acids. The CDR3 DNA has 42 bases and is translated from base 1. For this clone: The antigen it recognizes is unknown. No base quality values were provided; no much bigger clone lies one nucleotide off.

The sequence derives from an adult in good health. The starting material was peripheral blood, obtained on day 0 of AZD1222 vaccination. The sequence joins TRBV6-5 to TRBJ2-2; no confident D gene assignment can be made. The CDR3 in this case is CASRAWGDTGELFF. Here is the DNA: TGTGCCAGCAGGGCTTGGGGTGACACCGGGGAGCTGTTTTTT.